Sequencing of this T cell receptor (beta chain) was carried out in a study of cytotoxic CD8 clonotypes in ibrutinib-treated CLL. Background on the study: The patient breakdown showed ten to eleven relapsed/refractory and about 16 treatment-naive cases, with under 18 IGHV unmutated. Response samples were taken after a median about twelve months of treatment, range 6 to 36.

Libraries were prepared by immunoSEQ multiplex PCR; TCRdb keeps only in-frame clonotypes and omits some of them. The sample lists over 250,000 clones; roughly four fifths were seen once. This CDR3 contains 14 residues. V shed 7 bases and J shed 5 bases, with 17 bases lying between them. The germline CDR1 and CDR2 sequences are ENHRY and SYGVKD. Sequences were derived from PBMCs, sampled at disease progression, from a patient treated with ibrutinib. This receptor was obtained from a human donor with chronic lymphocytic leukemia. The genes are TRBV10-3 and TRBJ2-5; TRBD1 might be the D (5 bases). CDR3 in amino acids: CAITPGPPQETQYF. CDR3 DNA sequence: TGTGCCATCACCCCAGGGCCCCCCCAGGAGACCCAGTACTTC.